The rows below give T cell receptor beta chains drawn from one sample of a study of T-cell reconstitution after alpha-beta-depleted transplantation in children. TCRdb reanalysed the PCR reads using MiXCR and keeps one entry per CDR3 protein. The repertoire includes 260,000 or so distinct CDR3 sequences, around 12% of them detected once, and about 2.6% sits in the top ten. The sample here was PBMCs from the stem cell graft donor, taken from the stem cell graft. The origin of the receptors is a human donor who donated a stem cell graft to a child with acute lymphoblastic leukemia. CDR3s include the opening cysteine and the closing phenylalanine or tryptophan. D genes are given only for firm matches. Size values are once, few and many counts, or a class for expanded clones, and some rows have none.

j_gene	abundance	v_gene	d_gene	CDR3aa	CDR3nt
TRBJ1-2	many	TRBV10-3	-	CAISESWGLNF	TGTGCCATCAGTGAGTCGTGGGGCCTCAACTTC
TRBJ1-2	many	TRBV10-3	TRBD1	CAISGPDRVKRSYTF	TGTGCCATCAGTGGCCCGGACAGGGTCAAAAGGAGCTACACCTTC
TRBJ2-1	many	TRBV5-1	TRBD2	CASSNDVRDYYNEQFF	TGCGCCAGCAGCAATGACGTTCGGGACTACTACAATGAGCAGTTCTTC
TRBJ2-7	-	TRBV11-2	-	CASSPRTVEQYF	TGTGCCAGCAGCCCCCGGACAGTCGAGCAGTACTTC
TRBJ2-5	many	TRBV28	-	CASSLNGEETQYF	TGTGCCAGCAGTTTAAATGGGGAGGAGACCCAGTACTTC
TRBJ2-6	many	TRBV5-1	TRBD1	CASSLAGTGQGGANVLTF	TGCGCCAGCAGCTTGGCCGGGACAGGTCAGGGTGGGGCCAACGTCCTGACTTTC
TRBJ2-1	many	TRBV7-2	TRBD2	CASSLGLAVHEQFF	TGTGCCAGCAGCTTGGGACTAGCGGTGCATGAGCAGTTCTTC
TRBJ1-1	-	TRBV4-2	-	CASSQGGLGTEAFF	TGTGCCAGCAGCCAAGGGGGGTTGGGCACTGAAGCTTTCTTT
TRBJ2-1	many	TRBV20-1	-	CSARADGPITDEQFF	TGCAGTGCTAGAGCGGACGGGCCAATCACCGATGAGCAGTTCTTC
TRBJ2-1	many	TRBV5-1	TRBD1	CASSIRTGGGEQFF	TGCGCCAGCAGCATCCGGACAGGGGGTGGTGAGCAGTTCTTC
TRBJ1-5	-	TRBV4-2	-	CASSQAARGNQPQHF	TGTGCCAGCAGCCAGGCGGCACGGGGCAATCAGCCCCAGCATTTT
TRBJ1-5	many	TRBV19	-	CASSIEQLPNQPQHF	TGTGCCAGTAGTATAGAGCAGCTACCCAATCAGCCCCAGCATTTT
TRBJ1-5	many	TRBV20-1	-	CSASYLKGPRRNQPQHF	TGCAGTGCTTCCTACCTCAAGGGGCCGAGGCGCAATCAGCCCCAGCATTTT
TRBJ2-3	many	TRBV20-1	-	CSAKIPGTDTQYF	TGCAGTGCTAAAATCCCAGGCACAGATACGCAGTATTTT
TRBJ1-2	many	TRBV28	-	CASRGDGGYTF	TGTGCCAGCAGGGGGGACGGTGGCTACACCTTC
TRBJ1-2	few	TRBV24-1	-	CATSAGQFYGYTF	TGTGCCACCAGTGCCGGACAGTTCTATGGCTACACCTTC
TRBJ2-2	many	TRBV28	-	CASSFWGSGTGELFF	TGTGCCAGCAGTTTCTGGGGCTCGGGCACCGGGGAGCTGTTTTTT
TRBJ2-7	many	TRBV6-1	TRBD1	CASSETRGRGYF	TGTGCCAGCAGTGAAACAAGGGGGCGCGGGTACTTC
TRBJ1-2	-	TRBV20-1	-	CSARDPLQKLIYGYTF	TGCAGTGCTAGAGATCCCTTACAGAAACTGATCTATGGCTACACCTTC
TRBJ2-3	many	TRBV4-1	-	CASTSVAGDTQYF	TGCGCCAGCACCAGCGTGGCGGGGGATACGCAGTATTTT
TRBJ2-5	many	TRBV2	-	CASSSWETQYF	TGTGCCAGCAGTAGCTGGGAGACCCAGTACTTC
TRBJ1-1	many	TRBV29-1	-	CSVESERPVGEAFF	TGCAGCGTTGAATCCGAACGGCCCGTCGGAGAAGCTTTCTTT
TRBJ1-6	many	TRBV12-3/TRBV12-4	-	CASSYDHRVNSPLHF	TGTGCCAGCAGCTATGACCATAGGGTCAATTCACCCCTCCACTTT
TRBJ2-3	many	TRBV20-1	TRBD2	CSARAPLATGTDTQYF	TGCAGTGCTAGAGCCCCACTAGCGACCGGTACAGATACGCAGTATTTT
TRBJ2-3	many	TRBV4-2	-	CASSQWDGYTDTQYF	TGTGCCAGCAGCCAGTGGGACGGTTACACAGATACGCAGTATTTT
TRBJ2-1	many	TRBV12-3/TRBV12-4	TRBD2	CASSPGLAVNNEQFF	TGTGCCAGCAGCCCGGGACTAGCGGTTAACAATGAGCAGTTCTTC
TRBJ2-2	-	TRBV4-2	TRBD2	CASSRQLAGTPNTGELFF	TGTGCCAGCAGCCGCCAACTAGCGGGGACACCGAACACCGGGGAGCTGTTTTTT
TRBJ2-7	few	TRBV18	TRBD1	CASSPGTGAGYEQYF	TGTGCCAGCTCACCAGGGACAGGGGCCGGATACGAGCAGTACTTC
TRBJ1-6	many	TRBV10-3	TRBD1	CAISESMGQGDSPLHF	TGTGCCATCAGTGAGTCCATGGGACAGGGTGATTCACCCCTCCACTTT
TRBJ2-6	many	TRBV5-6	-	CASSWRGLSGANVLTF	TGTGCCAGCAGCTGGAGGGGACTTTCTGGGGCCAACGTCCTGACTTTC
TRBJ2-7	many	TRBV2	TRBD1	CASTWDRGLGEQYF	TGTGCCAGCACCTGGGACAGGGGGTTGGGGGAGCAGTACTTC
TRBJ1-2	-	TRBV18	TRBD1	CASNQRQGGYDASGYTF	TGTGCCAGCAACCAGAGACAGGGAGGGTATGACGCCTCTGGCTACACCTTC
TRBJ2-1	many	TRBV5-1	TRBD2	CASSLNVAGEGYNEQFF	TGCGCCAGCAGCTTAAACGTAGCGGGAGAGGGCTACAATGAGCAGTTCTTC
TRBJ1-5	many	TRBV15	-	CATSTGYNQPQHF	TGTGCCACCTCCACGGGTTACAATCAGCCCCAGCATTTT